These 25 T cell receptor beta chains share one sample of origin, sequenced in a study of T cell repertoires in cytomegalovirus infection. TCRdb called the reads again in MiXCR, with one record for every CDR3 protein. The sample gives about 330,000 distinct CDR3 sequences, roughly 36% of which show up once; 13% is in the top ten. These TCRs are of unknown antigen specificity. Sample: cultured PBMCs, taken from culture after CMV antigen stimulation. Receptor source: a human donor in good health (CMV status not recorded). Some clones in this sample may be carry-over from other donors' samples.

In this sample, this clonotype turned up many times. This chain joins TRBV7-2 and TRBJ2-5; D is undetermined. V lost 5 bases to trimming and J lost 5 bases, with 12 bases between them. Germline CDR1 reads SGHTA; CDR2 reads FQGNSA. The CDR3 has 13 amino acids. The DNA of the CDR3 is TGTGCCAGCAGCCCTGATCTTCGGGAGACCCAGTACTTC. Its protein is CASSPDLRETQYF. Looking up the rest from reference TRBV7-2 and TRBJ2-5 gives the full variable domain: GAGVSQSPSNKVTEKGKDVELRCDPISGHTALYWYRQSLGQGLEFLIYFQGNSAPDKSGLPSDRFSAERTGGSVSTLTIQRTQQEDSAVYLCASSPDLRETQYFGPGTRLLVL.

This clonotype showed up many times. J is TRBJ1-1 and V is TRBV12-3 or TRBV12-4; D is possibly TRBD1 (5 bases). The germline V and J ends were trimmed by 2 bases and 1 base, with 8 bases remaining between them. The CDR3 is made up of 14 amino acids. The DNA for the CDR3 is TGTGCCAGCAGTTTACTGGGACCGAACACTGAAGCTTTCTTT. Protein sequence: CASSLLGPNTEAFF.

The chain combines TRBV18 with TRBJ2-7; D remains ambiguous. CDR1 is KGHSH and CDR2 is LQKENI in the germline V gene. Trimming took 3 bases from V and 12 from J, leaving 12 bases between them. The CDR3 extends over 11 amino acids. For the CDR3, the DNA is TGTGCCAGCTCACCGGGAAAGGCAGTGTACGTC. It is translated as CASSPGKAVYV.

This clonotype came up a few times. V and J are TRBV4-1 and TRBJ2-5; 7 bases are shared with TRBD2. CDR1 is MGHRA and CDR2 is YSYEKL in the germline V gene. The CDR3 is 18 residues long. V lost 4 bases, J lost 5 bases, and 19 bases stayed unmatched. The CDR3 is CASSPTILVAGARETQYF. The CDR3 coding sequence is TGCGCCAGCAGCCCCACGATCCTCGTGGCGGGAGCCCGCGAGACCCAGTACTTC.

The chain couples TRBV29-1 to TRBJ2-7; 7 positions agree with TRBD2. Trimming cost V 6 bases and J 0 bases; bases outside gene matches: 14. The germline CDR1 and CDR2 sequences are SQVTM and ANQGSEA. CDR3 length equals 16 residues. The CDR3 protein is CSVPNRAGLISYEQYV. CDR3 DNA sequence: TGCAGCGTGCCGAACCGAGCGGGGCTTATCTCCTACGAGCAGTACGTC.

This clonotype was counted at least ten times. The rearrangement uses TRBV7-2 and TRBJ1-2, with D unresolved. Germline V lookup: CDR1 SGHTA, CDR2 FQGNSA. V was pared by 3 bases and J by 1 base, with 6 bases between. The CDR3 length is 13 residues. The DNA for the CDR3 is TGTGCCAGCAGCTTCGCGGGTAACTATGGCTACACCTTC. This gives the protein CASSFAGNYGYTF.

The chain links TRBV7-2 to TRBJ2-5; possible D gene TRBD2, 6 bases. The CDR3 is made up of 14 amino acids. Looked up from germline, CDR1 is SGHTA and CDR2 is FQGNSA. The V end lost 6 bases, the J end lost 0 bases, and 11 bases lay between the germline ends. The CDR3 coding sequence is TGTGCCAGCAGAATTAGCGGATACCAAGAGACCCAGTACTTC. It codes for CASRISGYQETQYF.

The chain links TRBV7-2 to TRBJ2-7; D not resolved. Germline loops: CDR1 SGHTA, CDR2 FQGNSA. V dropped 5 bases and J dropped 6 bases, with 14 bases sitting between them. The CDR3 covers 13 residues. CDR3 nucleotides: TGTGCCAGCAGCCCCCCAGGTGGGGTCGAGCAGTACTTC. It codes for CASSPPGGVEQYF.

This clonotype was counted a few times. This chain links TRBV7-2 with TRBJ2-2; 9 positions match TRBD2. This CDR3 spans 16 amino acids. The germline V gene encodes CDR1 SGHTA and CDR2 FQGNSA. V gave up 6 bases and J gave up 8 bases; unmatched junction bases: 13. The CDR3 protein is CASSLGVAGDSGELFF. For the CDR3, the DNA is TGTGCCAGCAGTCTTGGGGTAGCGGGAGATTCGGGGGAGCTGTTTTTT.

In this sample, this clonotype turned up many times. The gene calls are TRBV12-3 or TRBV12-4 and TRBJ2-1; the match to TRBD2 covers 7 bases. The CDR3 spans 15 residues. V was pared by 1 base and J by 7 bases, with 7 bases of the junction left unmatched. The CDR3 DNA sequence: TGTGCCAGCAGTTTAGGGGCGGGAGTTGATAATGAGCAGTTCTTC. Translation: CASSLGAGVDNEQFF.

By proportion, this clonotype is medium-sized (0.01 to 0.1%). This chain uses TRBV7-2 with TRBJ1-2, with D tentatively TRBD1 (5 bases). V dropped 5 bases and J dropped 0 bases, with 13 bases sitting between them. This CDR3 has 15 amino acids. Looked up from germline, CDR1 is SGHTA and CDR2 is FQGNSA. CDR3 sequence: CASSEGPGPNYGYTF. CDR3 bases: TGTGCCAGCAGCGAAGGCCCAGGGCCTAACTATGGCTACACCTTC.

This clonotype has a handful of counts. The chain links TRBV11-1 to TRBJ2-3; D perhaps matches TRBD2 (5 bases). CDR1 is SGHAT, CDR2 FQDESV, per germline (reference sequence). The CDR3 is 16 amino acids. Trimming shortened V by 5 bases and J by 1 base, and 16 bases separated the two germline ends. The CDR3 coding sequence is TGTGCCAGCAGCGGCGGAGGAAACCGACGCACAGATACGCAGTATTTT. This translates into CASSGGGNRRTDTQYF. Looking up the rest from reference TRBV11-1 and TRBJ2-3 gives the full variable domain: EAEVAQSPRYKITEKSQAVAFWCDPISGHATLYWYRQILGQGPELLVQFQDESVVDDSQLPKDRFSAERLKGVDSTLKIQPAELGDSAMYLCASSGGGNRRTDTQYFGPGTRLTVL.

The table lists this clonotype with a count of one. The chain couples TRBV11-3 to TRBJ1-6, with no clear D. The CDR3 contains 17 residues. V lost 8 bases, J lost 0 bases, and 17 bases lay in between. CDR1 is SGHNT and CDR2 is YENEEA in the germline V gene. This chain's CDR3 is CASARLSESSYNSPLHF. CDR3 in DNA: TGTGCCAGCGCCAGACTCAGCGAGAGCTCCTATAATTCACCCCTCCACTTT.

This clonotype was counted a few times. The J gene is TRBJ2-4, the V gene TRBV7-2; possible D gene TRBD2, 5 bases. Germline V gives CDR1 SGHTA, CDR2 FQGNSA. Trimming cost V 5 bases and J 3 bases, with 23 bases left between them. CDR3 length equals 18 residues. CDR3 sequence: CASSRSPRETHIKNIQYF. For the CDR3, the DNA is TGTGCCAGCAGCCGCTCCCCCCGGGAAACCCATATCAAAAACATTCAGTACTTC.

This chain links TRBV5-4 with TRBJ2-5; TRBD2 matches at 7 bases. Looked up from germline, CDR1 is SGHNT and CDR2 is YYREEE (reference sequence). The junction had 5 bases not matched to a gene; V was cut back by 7 bases and J by 5 bases. This CDR3 contains 12 residues. The CDR3 DNA is TGTGCCAGCTGCCGCGGGAGTGAGACCCAGTACTTC. Its protein product is CASCRGSETQYF.

Many counts were recorded for this clonotype. The chain employs TRBV7-2 and TRBJ1-2, with D uncertain. The germline gives CDR1 SGHTA, CDR2 FQGNSA. V was cut by 5 bases and J by 2 bases, with 12 bases left in between. The CDR3 loop spans 14 amino acids. For the CDR3, the DNA is TGTGCCAGCAGCCCCCGTAATGCGAACTATGGCTACACCTTC. Protein product: CASSPRNANYGYTF.

This clonotype was observed a few times. J is TRBJ1-1 and V is TRBV29-1; D gene unclear. V lost 6 bases to trimming and J lost 1 base, with 9 bases between them. Germline lookup yields CDR1 SQVTM and CDR2 ANQGSEA. The CDR3 covers 12 residues. The CDR3 DNA follows: TGCAGCGTGCGTAATCAGAACACTGAAGCTTTCTTT. Its protein product is CSVRNQNTEAFF.

The chain is built from TRBV7-9 and TRBJ2-4; D gene unclear. CDR3 length: 13 residues. Trimming removed 7 bases from V and 10 bases from J, with 17 bases in between. Germline CDR1 and CDR2: SEHNR and FQNEAQ (reference sequence). This CDR3 reads CASNDPLDRIQYF. In nucleotides, the CDR3 is TGTGCCAGCAACGACCCCCTGGACCGGATTCAGTACTTC.

This clonotype has a single count. The chain combines TRBV9 with TRBJ2-1; D is unclear. The ends were cut back, 0 bases at V and 4 bases at J, with 8 bases in the middle. Germline CDR1 reads SGDLS; CDR2 reads YYNGEE. The CDR3 has 14 amino acids. CDR3 protein: CASSVAAIYNEQFF. CDR3 nucleotides: TGTGCCAGCAGCGTAGCGGCGATTTACAATGAGCAGTTCTTC. Looking up the rest from reference TRBV9 and TRBJ2-1 gives the full variable domain: DSGVTQTPKHLITATGQRVTLRCSPRSGDLSVYWYQQSLDQGLQFLIQYYNGEERAKGNILERFSAQQFPDLHSELNLSSLELGDSALYFCASSVAAIYNEQFFGPGTRLTVL.

V and J are TRBV3-1 and TRBJ2-1; tentatively, D is TRBD2 (6 bases). The CDR3 totals 14 residues. V was clipped by 5 bases and J by 11 bases, with 19 bases between them. The V gene's germline CDR1 is LGHDT and CDR2 YNNKEL (reference sequence). CDR3 sequence: CASSTGTSGVKQFF. In DNA form, the CDR3 reads TGTGCCAGCAGCACCGGGACTTCGGGGGTAAAGCAGTTCTTC.

The rearrangement joins TRBV30 to TRBJ2-7, with TRBD1 matching 10 bases. Trimming cost V 4 bases and J 7 bases; bases outside gene matches: 10. This CDR3 spans 14 amino acids. Germline V gene lookup returns CDR1 GTSNPN and CDR2 SVGIG (reference sequence). The CDR3 is CAWKRGTGAWEQYF. Here the CDR3 DNA reads TGTGCCTGGAAGAGGGGGACAGGGGCTTGGGAGCAGTACTTC. The full variable domain, with the rest looked up from reference TRBV30 and TRBJ2-7, is SQTIHQWPATLVQPVGSPLSLECTVEGTSNPNLYWYRQAAGRGLQLLFYSVGIGQISSEVPQNLSASRPQDRQFILSSKKLLLSDSGFYLCAWKRGTGAWEQYFGPGTRLTVT.

This clonotype was counted ten times or more. The V call is TRBV7-9, the J call TRBJ1-1; the D is unclear. Trimming left V 3 bases short and J 4 bases short, with 15 bases between. Germline values: CDR1 SEHNR, CDR2 FQNEAQ (reference sequence). The CDR3 is 15 amino acids. This CDR3 reads CASSFLFRWTTEAFF. Written as DNA, the CDR3 is TGTGCCAGCAGCTTTCTTTTCAGATGGACCACTGAAGCTTTCTTT.

V usage is TRBV19 and J usage is TRBJ2-3; weak D call: TRBD1 (5 bases). The CDR3 runs to 15 residues. The germline V gene encodes CDR1 LNHDA and CDR2 SQIVND (reference sequence). V shed 3 bases and J shed 0 bases, with 10 bases lying between them. The CDR3 here is CASSIQGPSTDTQYF. CDR3 DNA sequence: TGTGCCAGTAGTATTCAGGGTCCTAGCACAGATACGCAGTATTTT.

The rearrangement joins TRBV7-2 to TRBJ2-1; D tentatively fits TRBD1 or TRBD2 (7 bases each). The CDR3 extends over 18 amino acids. The V end lost 4 bases, the J end lost 1 base, and 20 bases lay between the germline ends. CDR1 and CDR2 from the germline V gene are SGHTA and FQGNSA. The DNA of the CDR3 is TGTGCCAGCAGCTCCCCCAGGGGGGGGGGGAGATCCTACAATGAGCAGTTCTTC. Protein product: CASSSPRGGGRSYNEQFF.

This chain links TRBV11-3 with TRBJ2-1, with 14 positions matching TRBD2. Trimming cost V 5 bases and J 6 bases; bases outside gene matches: 9. The V gene's germline CDR1 is SGHNT and CDR2 YENEEA. This CDR3 comprises 17 residues. CDR3 amino acids: CASSPRRLAGGGNEQFF. The DNA for the CDR3 is TGTGCCAGCAGCCCACGAAGACTAGCGGGAGGGGGCAATGAGCAGTTCTTC.